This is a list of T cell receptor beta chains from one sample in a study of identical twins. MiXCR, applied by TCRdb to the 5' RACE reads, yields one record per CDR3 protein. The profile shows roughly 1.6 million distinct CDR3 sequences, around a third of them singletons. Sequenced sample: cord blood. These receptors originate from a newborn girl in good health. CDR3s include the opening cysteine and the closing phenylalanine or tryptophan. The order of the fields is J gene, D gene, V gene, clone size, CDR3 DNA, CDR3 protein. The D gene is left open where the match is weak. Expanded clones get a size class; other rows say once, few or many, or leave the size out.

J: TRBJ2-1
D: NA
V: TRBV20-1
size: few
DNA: TGCAGTGCTAGACTCTCGGCGCCTCTCGAGGGGAATGAGCAGTTCTTC
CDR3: CSARLSAPLEGNEQFF

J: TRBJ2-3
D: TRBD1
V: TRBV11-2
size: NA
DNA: TGTGCCAGCAGCTTAGCCCAGGGGGCTACCACAGATACGCAGTATTTT
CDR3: CASSLAQGATTDTQYF

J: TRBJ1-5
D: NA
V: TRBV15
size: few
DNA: TGTGCCACCAGCAGAGATTCAGGGTATCAGCCCCAGCATTTT
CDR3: CATSRDSGYQPQHF

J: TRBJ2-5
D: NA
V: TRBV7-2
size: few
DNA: TGTGCTAGCAGCTTCCGAATGGAGACCCAGTACTTC
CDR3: CASSFRMETQYF

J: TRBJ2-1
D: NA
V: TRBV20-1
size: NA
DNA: TGCAGTGCTAGAGATCGGCATCACAATGAGCAGTCCTTC
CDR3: CSARDRHHNEQSF

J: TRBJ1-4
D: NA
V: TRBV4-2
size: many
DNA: TGTGCCAGCAGCCAAGATGAGGCAGGGATGGGAGGAAAACTGTTTTTT
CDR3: CASSQDEAGMGGKLFF

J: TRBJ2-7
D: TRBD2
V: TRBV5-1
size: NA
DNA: TGCGCCAGCAGCCATCACGAACTAGCGGGAGGTCACGAGCAGTACTTC
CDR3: CASSHHELAGGHEQYF

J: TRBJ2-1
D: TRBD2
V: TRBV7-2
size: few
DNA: TGTGCCAGCAGCTCAGCGGGGGGGTCATATGAGCAGTTCTTC
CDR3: CASSSAGGSYEQFF

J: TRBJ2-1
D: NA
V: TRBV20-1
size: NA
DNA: TGCAGTAACCGGGAGAATGAGCAGTTCTTC
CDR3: CSNRENEQFF

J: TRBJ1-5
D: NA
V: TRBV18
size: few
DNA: TGTGCCAGCTCACGGGATGTCCGGGCCCAGCATTTT
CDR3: CASSRDVRAQHF

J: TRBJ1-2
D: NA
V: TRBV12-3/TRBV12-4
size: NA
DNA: TGTGCCAGCGGACCCCTCGGGACACTTGGCTACACCTTC
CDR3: CASGPLGTLGYTF